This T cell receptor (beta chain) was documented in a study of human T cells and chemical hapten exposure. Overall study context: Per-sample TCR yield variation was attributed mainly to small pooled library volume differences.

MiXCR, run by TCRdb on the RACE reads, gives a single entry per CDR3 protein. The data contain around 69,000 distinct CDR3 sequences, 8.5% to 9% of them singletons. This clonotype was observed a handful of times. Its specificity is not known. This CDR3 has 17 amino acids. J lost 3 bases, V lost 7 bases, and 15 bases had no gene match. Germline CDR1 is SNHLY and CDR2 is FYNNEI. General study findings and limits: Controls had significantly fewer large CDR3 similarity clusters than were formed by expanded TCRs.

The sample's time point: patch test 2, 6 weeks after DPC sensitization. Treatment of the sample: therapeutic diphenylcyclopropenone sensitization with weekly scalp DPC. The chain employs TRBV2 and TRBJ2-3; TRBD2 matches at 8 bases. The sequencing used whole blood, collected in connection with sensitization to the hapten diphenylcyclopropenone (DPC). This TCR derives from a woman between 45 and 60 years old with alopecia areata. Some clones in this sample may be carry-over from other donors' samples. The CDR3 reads CASTPFIVAGNTDTQYF. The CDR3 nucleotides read TGTGCCAGCACTCCCTTTATAGTAGCGGGGAATACAGATACGCAGTATTTT.